These 3 T cell receptor beta chains came from one sample sequenced in a study of T cells after yellow fever vaccination. TCRdb reanalysed the 5' RACE reads using MiXCR and keeps one entry per CDR3 protein. In the table there are around 200,000 distinct CDR3 sequences, 9.5% to 11% of which are singletons. This sample comprised CD8+ T cells sorted from PBMCs, obtained 15 days after the yellow fever booster vaccination. Receptor source: a young man who received the YFV17D yellow fever vaccine.

At least ten counts were recorded for this clonotype. This chain uses TRBV7-9 with TRBJ1-6, with 8 bases identical to TRBD1. The germline CDR1 and CDR2 sequences are SEHNR and FQNEAQ (reference sequence). This CDR3 spans 14 amino acids. The ends lost 6 bases at V and 7 bases at J; junction bases unmatched: 5. The CDR3, as DNA: TGTGCCAGCAGTACTACAGGGGGGAATTCACCCCTCCACTTT. Amino acid sequence: CASSTTGGNSPLHF.

This clonotype was recorded a few times. CDR3 DNA sequence: TGTGCCAGCAGCTTACTTCAGGGTGGTTCACCCCTCCACTTT. Protein: CASSLLQGGSPLHF. V gene TRBV13 combines with J gene TRBJ1-6; weak D call: TRBD1 (5 bases). The germline V gene has CDR1 PRHDT and CDR2 FYEKMQ (reference sequence). V lost 2 bases, J lost 9 bases, and 11 bases lay in between. This CDR3 spans 14 amino acids.

In its sample, this clonotype was seen a few times. V usage is TRBV7-9 and J usage is TRBJ1-2, with 8 bases lining up with TRBD1. The germline V gene encodes CDR1 SEHNR and CDR2 FQNEAQ (reference sequence). The J segment lost 4 bases and the V segment lost 5 bases, leaving 9 bases of the junction unmatched. CDR3 size: 15 residues. CDR3 sequence (DNA): TGTGCCAGCAGCCTAAGCTGGACAGGGATCTATGGCTACACCTTC. This translates into CASSLSWTGIYGYTF.